One sample yielded the 23 T cell receptor beta chains listed below, sequenced in a study of shared T cell receptors in the human thymus. Measured with immunoSEQ multiplex PCR; TCRdb has only the in-frame clones, and not every one. The sample holds approximately 400,000 clones, 95% seen once. Sequencing was done on a sample of thymocytes. The receptor set was obtained from a human donor.

The rearrangement joins TRBV28 to TRBJ1-1, with a weak D call TRBD1 (5 bases). This CDR3 has 14 residues. Trimming left V 5 bases short and J 4 bases short, with 14 bases between. In germline, CDR1 is MDHEN, CDR2 SYDVKM. CDR3 protein: CASSPRRRGTEAFF. CDR3 bases: TGTGCCAGCAGTCCCAGGAGGAGGGGCACTGAAGCTTTCTTT.

This clone was counted a single time. J is TRBJ2-3 and V is TRBV6-6; TRBD1 agrees at 8 bases. V dropped 5 bases and J dropped 4; count of bases not matched to a gene: 11. Germline loops: CDR1 MNHNY, CDR2 SVGAGI (reference sequence). This CDR3 has 16 residues. The CDR3 DNA follows: TGTGCCAGCAGTAGTGGGACAGGTTCACTGGCAGATACGCAGTATTTT. It translates to CASSSGTGSLADTQYF.

With regard to this clone: One end of the junction does not line up with germline, which may come from a read error. The rearrangement uses TRBV23-1 and TRBJ1-4, with D unresolved. TRBV23-1 qualifies as an ORF whose function is uncertain. This CDR3 has 14 residues. CDR3 nucleotides: TGCGCCAGCAGGCGAGAAGGGAGCGAGGGAAAAACTGTTTTT. Protein sequence: CASRREGSEGKTVF.

This clone occurred once. The CDR3 bases are TGTGCCAGCAGTTTGTTCCGGAGGCCGCCCTCCAATGAGCAGTTCTTC. This codes for CASSLFRRPPSNEQFF. The J gene is TRBJ2-1, the V gene TRBV28, with D possibly being TRBD2 (5 bases). Per germline, CDR1 MDHEN and CDR2 SYDVKM. The CDR3 extends over 16 amino acids. V lost 3 bases and J lost 6, with 18 bases in between.

This rearrangement joins TRBV28 to TRBJ1-2; D unclear. The CDR3 is made up of 14 amino acids. Germline V CDR1 and CDR2: MDHEN, SYDVKM. Trimming left V 5 bases short and J 5 bases short, with 15 bases between. CDR3 protein: CASSPNTHAYGYTF. CDR3 sequence (DNA): TGTGCCAGCAGTCCAAACACCCATGCTTATGGCTACACCTTC.

The gene calls are TRBV4-3 and TRBJ2-5, with 10 bases fitting TRBD2. The CDR3 sequence is 16 residues long. Germline values: CDR1 LGHNA, CDR2 YSLEER. V lost 3 bases and J lost 4; bases outside the gene matches: 8. CDR3 DNA: TGCGCCAGCAGCCACATTAGCGGGGGGAGGGGAGAGACCCAGTACTTC. Amino acids: CASSHISGGRGETQYF.

The CDR3 region has the DNA TGTGCCAGCAGTTTACTGGGGGGGCCGTATCAGCCCCAGCATTTT. It is translated as CASSLLGGPYQPQHF. This chain joins TRBV27 and TRBJ1-5, with D perhaps matching TRBD1 (6 bases). Trimming cost V 2 bases and J 5 bases, with 13 bases left between them. The germline gives CDR1 MNHEY, CDR2 SMNVEV (reference sequence). The CDR3 contains 15 residues.

The rearrangement joins TRBV4-2 to TRBJ1-4; 11 nucleotides align to TRBD1. Trimming took 3 bases from V and 8 from J; bases not matched to a gene: 8. The CDR3 is 16 amino acids. Germline CDR1 reads LGHNA; CDR2 reads YNFKEQ. CDR3 nucleotides: TGTGCCAGCAGCCAGGATTTTGGGACAGGGGGAGAAAAACTGTTTTTT. Translating it yields CASSQDFGTGGEKLFF.

This clone was counted a single time. The chain has TRBV28 and TRBJ2-4, with D maybe TRBD2 (6 bases). Germline V gene sequence: CDR1 MDHEN, CDR2 SYDVKM. CDR3 length: 17 amino acids. Trimming took off 3 bases at V and 0 bases at J, with 15 bases between the two ends. CDR3 nucleotide sequence: TGTGCCAGCAGTTTTATAGGAGTAGCGGTAGCCAAAAACATTCAGTACTTC. Its translation is CASSFIGVAVAKNIQYF.

This sequence joins TRBV4-3 and TRBJ2-1; 10 nucleotides agree with TRBD2. Germline trimming cut 0 bases from V and 0 bases from J; bases unmatched to any gene: 11. CDR3 length: 20 amino acids. Germline V gene sequence: CDR1 LGHNA, CDR2 YSLEER. The CDR3 DNA reads as TGCGCCAGCAGCCAAGATGACCCTTCTAGCGGGAGCATCTCCTACAATGAGCAGTTCTTC. Encoded protein: CASSQDDPSSGSISYNEQFF.

The chain uses TRBV29-1 and TRBJ2-7, with 10 bases fitting TRBD1. The V segment lost 6 bases and the J segment 3 bases; nucleotides outside the gene matches: 8. Germline V lookup: CDR1 SQVTM, CDR2 ANQGSEA. The CDR3 length is 14 residues. The CDR3 coding sequence is TGCAGCGTCGAGTCGGGACAGGGGATCTACGAGCAGTACTTC. It encodes CSVESGQGIYEQYF.

The genes are TRBV19 and TRBJ2-3; 9 bases fit TRBD1. After removal of 5 bases from V and 0 bases from J, the junction contained 9 bases not matched to a gene. CDR1 is LNHDA and CDR2 is SQIVND in the germline V gene (reference sequence). The CDR3 is 17 amino acids. CDR3 amino acids: CASSFHRGHTSTDTQYF. The DNA of the CDR3 is TGTGCCAGTAGTTTTCACAGGGGGCATACTAGCACAGATACGCAGTATTTT.

V usage is TRBV11-3 and J usage is TRBJ2-2; 11 bases map to TRBD2. Germline values: CDR1 SGHNT, CDR2 YENEEA. The V segment lost 0 bases and the J segment 6 bases; nucleotides outside the gene matches: 6. CDR3 length: 17 amino acids. For the CDR3, the DNA is TGTGCCAGCAGCTTAGATGCTGCTAGCGGGAGGCCCGGGGAGCTGTTTTTT. Its translation: CASSLDAASGRPGELFF.

This clone was counted a few times. The chain combines TRBV19 with TRBJ2-1, with TRBD2 matching 10 bases. Unmatched junction bases numbered 7, after V lost 9 bases and J lost 2 bases. The CDR3 loop spans 15 amino acids. Looked up from germline, CDR1 is LNHDA and CDR2 is SQIVND (reference sequence). CDR3 sequence reads: CASSGLAVPYNEQFF. In nucleotides, the CDR3 is TGTGCCAGCTCCGGACTAGCGGTCCCCTACAATGAGCAGTTCTTC. The variable domain in full, with the rest retrieved from reference TRBV19 and TRBJ2-1, is DGGITQSPKYLFRKEGQNVTLSCEQNLNHDAMYWYRQDPGQGLRLIYYSQIVNDFQKGDIAEGYSVSREKKESFPLTVTSAQKNPTAFYLCASSGLAVPYNEQFFGPGTRLTVL.

The CDR3: CASSRRVKGYNEQFF. CDR3 coding DNA: TGTGCCAGCAGCCGCCGGGTGAAAGGATACAATGAGCAGTTCTTC. The rearrangement uses TRBV6-5 and TRBJ2-1; D unresolved. CDR3 length equals 15 residues. The V end lost 6 bases, the J end lost 4 bases, and 16 bases lay between the germline ends. Per the germline V gene, CDR1 is MNHEY and CDR2 is SVGAGI.

V usage is TRBV11-2 and J usage is TRBJ2-7, with D perhaps matching TRBD2 (5 bases). The CDR3 consists of 14 residues. V lost 5 bases, J lost 0 bases, and 11 bases lay in between. Germline assignment: CDR1 SGHAT and CDR2 FQNNGV. The DNA of the CDR3 is TGTGCCAGCAGCCCCGGGAAGTCCTCCTACGAGCAGTACTTC. Its protein product is CASSPGKSSYEQYF.

This chain uses TRBV18 with TRBJ1-1; D not resolved. This CDR3 spans 15 amino acids. The germline V and J ends were trimmed by 5 bases and 3 bases, with 16 bases remaining between them. CDR1 is KGHSH and CDR2 is LQKENI in the germline V gene. The DNA of the CDR3 is TGTGCCAGCTCATCCCGGGATGTTGGGGACACTGAAGCTTTCTTT. Its translation: CASSSRDVGDTEAFF.

This chain uses TRBV28 with TRBJ2-7; D remains ambiguous. The CDR3 sequence is 14 residues long. V dropped 9 bases and J dropped 0 bases, with 15 bases sitting between them. Germline lookup yields CDR1 MDHEN and CDR2 SYDVKM. DNA for the CDR3: TGTGCCAGGCTGCTAGTGAAACGCTCCTACGAGCAGTACTTC. Its translation is CARLLVKRSYEQYF.

The chain uses TRBV27 and TRBJ2-7; weak D call: TRBD1 (6 bases). CDR3 length: 13 residues. Trimming removed 6 bases from V and 0 bases from J, with 9 bases in between. Germline CDR1 is MNHEY and CDR2 is SMNVEV (reference sequence). For the CDR3, the DNA is TGTGCCAGCAGCGAGGACAGCTCCTACGAGCAGTACTTC. Residues: CASSEDSSYEQYF.

The CDR3 DNA reads TGTGCTAGTGGTTTTGGACTCCCAGCCTCCAATGAGCAGTTCTTC. This codes for CASGFGLPASNEQFF. The chain recombines TRBV12-5 with TRBJ2-1; D is perhaps TRBD2 (5 bases). Looked up from germline, CDR1 is LGHNT and CDR2 is FRNRAP. Trimming cost V 3 bases and J 6 bases, with 15 bases left between them. The CDR3 runs 15 residues.

This sequence joins TRBV6-4 and TRBJ2-1; D possibly corresponds to TRBD1 (5 bases). The CDR3 sequence is 13 residues long. Trimming shortened V by 6 bases and J by 8 bases, and 14 bases separated the two germline ends. Germline V gene data show CDR1 as MRHNA and CDR2 as SNTAGT. The CDR3 reads CASSPGPSHEQFF. The CDR3 DNA reads as TGTGCCAGCAGCCCAGGGCCATCGCATGAGCAGTTCTTC.

The V call is TRBV5-1, the J call TRBJ2-7; TRBD1 agrees at 11 bases. Looked up from germline, CDR1 is SGHRS and CDR2 is YFSETQ. The ends lost 1 base at V and 7 bases at J; junction bases unmatched: 7. The CDR3 covers 15 residues. As DNA, the CDR3 is TGCGCCAGCAGCTTGTCCGGACAGGGGGCGGGAGAGCAGTACTTC. It is translated as CASSLSGQGAGEQYF.

V usage is TRBV5-1 and J usage is TRBJ2-1; 8 bases agree with TRBD2. CDR1 is SGHRS and CDR2 is YFSETQ in the germline V gene. V lost 5 bases, J lost 6 bases, and 7 bases stayed unmatched. This CDR3 has 14 amino acids. The CDR3 here is CASRPGLAPNEQFF. As DNA, the CDR3 is TGCGCCAGCAGACCTGGACTAGCACCCAATGAGCAGTTCTTC.